This entry describes one TCR beta chain. The antigen is undetermined. These data belong to a study of T cells in Graves' hyperthyroidism and ophthalmopathy. Study-level background: At the time of initial diagnosis and before any treatment, peripheral blood was collected.

Template material for amplifying TCR beta CDR3 regions consisted of RNA transcripts. The HTBI primer set was used in a first-round RT-PCR of the TCR CDR3. MiXCR, applied by TCRdb to the multiplex PCR reads, yields one record per CDR3 protein. Found here are hundreds of thousands of distinct CDR3 sequences, over 15% of them singletons; the top ten hold around a sixth. General study results and limits: Before onset, by a median of approximately 6.8 months, the model predicted ophthalmopathy.

This clonotype was sampled from a woman between 18 and 29 years old with Graves' hyperthyroidism. Sequenced input: blood.

The CDR3 nucleotides are TGTGCCAGCAGCGCAAGACAGGGAGAACGGCTTCGAGAGACCCAGTACTTC. It is translated as CASSARQGERLRETQYF. This chain links TRBV7-3 with TRBJ2-5; 7 positions match TRBD1. Germline trimming cut 5 bases from V and 4 bases from J; bases unmatched to any gene: 16. The CDR3 spans 17 residues. The germline CDR1 and CDR2 sequences are SGHTA and FQGTGA.